The rows below give T cell receptor beta chains drawn from one sample of a study of cytomegalovirus exposure and HLA in healthy donors. The data were produced by immunoSEQ multiplex PCR, yet TCRdb's version contains in-frame clones alone and is incomplete. The sample consists of tens of thousands of clones, approximately 79% of them appearing once. The sequencing input was PBMCs. These receptors were collected from a young woman in good health and CMV-seropositive. Each CDR3 is given with its conserved first and last residue. The order of the fields is V gene, CDR3 length, J gene, clone size, D gene, CDR3 DNA, CDR3 protein. D genes are given only for firm matches. Some rows have no size entry. The others give once, few or many, or a class for an expanded clone.

V gene: TRBV27
CDR3 length: 18
J gene: TRBJ2-1
clone size: -
D gene: -
CDR3 DNA: TGTGCCAGCAGGCCAGGACAGTTCGTACCGAGCTCCTACAATGAGCAGTTCTTC
CDR3 protein: CASRPGQFVPSSYNEQFF

V gene: TRBV7-2
CDR3 length: 15
J gene: TRBJ1-5
clone size: -
D gene: -
CDR3 DNA: TGTGCCAGCAGCTTAGCGTACGGACGGGGACAGCCCCAGCATTTT
CDR3 protein: CASSLAYGRGQPQHF

V gene: TRBV5-1
CDR3 length: 17
J gene: TRBJ1-3
clone size: -
D gene: -
CDR3 DNA: TGCGCCAGCAGCTTGGTAGGAGCACCTGGCTCTGGAAACACCATATATTTT
CDR3 protein: CASSLVGAPGSGNTIYF

V gene: TRBV7-9
CDR3 length: 16
J gene: TRBJ2-5
clone size: -
D gene: TRBD1
CDR3 DNA: TGTTCCAGCAGCTTAGGGGGCCTGACAGGTGAAGAGACCCAGTACTTC
CDR3 protein: CSSSLGGLTGEETQYF

V gene: TRBV9
CDR3 length: 14
J gene: TRBJ1-1
clone size: -
D gene: -
CDR3 DNA: TGTGCCAGCAGTGCCGGACACACCTACACTGAAGCTTTCTTT
CDR3 protein: CASSAGHTYTEAFF

V gene: TRBV5-6
CDR3 length: 13
J gene: TRBJ1-1
clone size: -
D gene: -
CDR3 DNA: TGTGCCAGCAGCCCTTCTATGAACACTGAAGCTTTCTTT
CDR3 protein: CASSPSMNTEAFF

V gene: TRBV4-2
CDR3 length: 16
J gene: TRBJ2-2
clone size: once
D gene: TRBD2
CDR3 DNA: TGTGCCAGCAGCCAAGCGGCGAGCGGGGGAACCGGGGAGCTGTTTTTT
CDR3 protein: CASSQAASGGTGELFF

V gene: TRBV2
CDR3 length: 14
J gene: TRBJ2-7
clone size: -
D gene: -
CDR3 DNA: TGTGCCAGCAGTGAATCCGGTTATCGGTACGAGCAGTACTTC
CDR3 protein: CASSESGYRYEQYF

V gene: TRBV25-1
CDR3 length: 14
J gene: TRBJ1-1
clone size: -
D gene: -
CDR3 DNA: TGTGCCAGCAGTGAGGAGACCATGAACACTGAAGCTTTCTTT
CDR3 protein: CASSEETMNTEAFF

V gene: TRBV7-2
CDR3 length: 15
J gene: TRBJ2-5
clone size: -
D gene: -
CDR3 DNA: TGTGCCAGCAGCCCCCGGCGGGGATCTCAAGAGACCCAGTACTTC
CDR3 protein: CASSPRRGSQETQYF

V gene: TRBV30
CDR3 length: 14
J gene: TRBJ1-4
clone size: -
D gene: -
CDR3 DNA: TGTGCCTGGAGTACGGGACTAACTGGAGAAAAACTGTTTTTT
CDR3 protein: CAWSTGLTGEKLFF

V gene: TRBV7-9
CDR3 length: 14
J gene: TRBJ1-4
clone size: -
D gene: TRBD1
CDR3 DNA: TGTTCCAGCAGCCCCCAGGGGGCCTTTGAAAAACTGTTTTTT
CDR3 protein: CSSSPQGAFEKLFF

V gene: TRBV13
CDR3 length: 16
J gene: TRBJ2-7
clone size: -
D gene: -
CDR3 DNA: TGTGCCAGCAGCTTAGCCCCTGATGGGAGTAGGGCCGAGCAGTACTTC
CDR3 protein: CASSLAPDGSRAEQYF

V gene: TRBV20-1
CDR3 length: 8
J gene: TRBJ2-3
clone size: -
D gene: -
CDR3 DNA: TGCAGTGCTACTCAAGGGGATTTT
CDR3 protein: CSATQGDF

V gene: TRBV29-1
CDR3 length: 13
J gene: TRBJ2-1
clone size: -
D gene: -
CDR3 DNA: TGCAGCGTTGCAGGACTCGCCGGCAATGAGCAGTTCTTC
CDR3 protein: CSVAGLAGNEQFF

V gene: TRBV7-8
CDR3 length: 13
J gene: TRBJ2-1
clone size: -
D gene: TRBD2
CDR3 DNA: TGTGCCAGCAGTTCTAATAGCGGGACTGAGCAGTTCTTC
CDR3 protein: CASSSNSGTEQFF

V gene: TRBV12-5
CDR3 length: 12
J gene: TRBJ1-1
clone size: -
D gene: -
CDR3 DNA: TGTGCTAGTGGTTCACTGGCAGGTGAAGCTTTCTTT
CDR3 protein: CASGSLAGEAFF

V gene: TRBV7-8
CDR3 length: 16
J gene: TRBJ1-5
clone size: -
D gene: -
CDR3 DNA: TGTGCCAGCAGCTTATCGGCGCGGGGGGAGCTGCAGCCCCAGCATTTT
CDR3 protein: CASSLSARGELQPQHF

V gene: TRBV7-6
CDR3 length: 13
J gene: TRBJ1-1
clone size: once
D gene: -
CDR3 DNA: TGTGCCAGCAGCTTAGGTCCCACAACTGAAGCTTTCTTT
CDR3 protein: CASSLGPTTEAFF

V gene: TRBV15
CDR3 length: 14
J gene: TRBJ1-1
clone size: -
D gene: -
CDR3 DNA: TGTGCCACCAGCAGGGGAGGATCGAACACTGAAGCTTTCTTT
CDR3 protein: CATSRGGSNTEAFF

V gene: TRBV6-5
CDR3 length: 13
J gene: TRBJ1-1
clone size: -
D gene: -
CDR3 DNA: TGTGCCAGCAGTCAAGGGGGGAACACTGAAGCTTTCTTT
CDR3 protein: CASSQGGNTEAFF

V gene: TRBV5-4
CDR3 length: 15
J gene: TRBJ1-5
clone size: -
D gene: -
CDR3 DNA: TGTGCCAGCAGCTTTGCAGGGGCACGCAATCAGCCCCAGCATTTT
CDR3 protein: CASSFAGARNQPQHF

V gene: TRBV19
CDR3 length: 13
J gene: TRBJ2-7
clone size: once
D gene: -
CDR3 DNA: TGTGCCAGTAGTTTACAGGGTGCCTACGAGCAGTACTTC
CDR3 protein: CASSLQGAYEQYF

V gene: TRBV2
CDR3 length: 13
J gene: TRBJ2-2
clone size: -
D gene: -
CDR3 DNA: TGTGCCAGCAGTGAGCGGTCCCCCGGGGAGCTGTTTTTT
CDR3 protein: CASSERSPGELFF

V gene: TRBV7-9
CDR3 length: 12
J gene: TRBJ2-7
clone size: -
D gene: -
CDR3 DNA: TGTTCCAGCAGCCCCCAGGCCCACGAGCAGTACTTC
CDR3 protein: CSSSPQAHEQYF

V gene: TRBV10-3
CDR3 length: 14
J gene: TRBJ1-6
clone size: -
D gene: -
CDR3 DNA: TGTGCCATCACCTCAGGACAGCCAGATTCACCCCTCCACTTT
CDR3 protein: CAITSGQPDSPLHF

V gene: TRBV9
CDR3 length: 14
J gene: TRBJ2-5
clone size: -
D gene: TRBD1
CDR3 DNA: TGTGCCAGCAGCGTCAGGGGGAACCAAGAGACCCAGTACTTC
CDR3 protein: CASSVRGNQETQYF

V gene: TRBV25-1
CDR3 length: 17
J gene: TRBJ2-7
clone size: once
D gene: TRBD1
CDR3 DNA: TGTGCCAGCAGTGCGAGTCCGGGACAGCCAAGTTTCTACGAGCAGTACTTC
CDR3 protein: CASSASPGQPSFYEQYF

V gene: TRBV28
CDR3 length: 16
J gene: TRBJ2-7
clone size: few
D gene: -
CDR3 DNA: TGTGCCAGCAGTTTAGGACCGGGGAAAATCTCCTACGAGCAGTACTTC
CDR3 protein: CASSLGPGKISYEQYF

V gene: TRBV19
CDR3 length: 15
J gene: TRBJ2-5
clone size: -
D gene: -
CDR3 DNA: TGTGCCAGTAGTCAACGGGGACATAGGCAAGAGACCCAGTACTTC
CDR3 protein: CASSQRGHRQETQYF

V gene: TRBV28
CDR3 length: 14
J gene: TRBJ1-5
clone size: -
D gene: -
CDR3 DNA: TGTGCCAGCAGTTTATCAGGGGGCAATCAGCCCCAGCATTTT
CDR3 protein: CASSLSGGNQPQHF

V gene: TRBV6-5
CDR3 length: 14
J gene: TRBJ1-1
clone size: -
D gene: TRBD1
CDR3 DNA: TGTGCCAGCAGTCGGGACAGGGTTGACACTGAAGCTTTCTTT
CDR3 protein: CASSRDRVDTEAFF

V gene: TRBV27
CDR3 length: 13
J gene: TRBJ1-5
clone size: -
D gene: TRBD1
CDR3 DNA: TGTGCCAGCAGTTTATCCTGGACAGGCCGGAGGCATTTT
CDR3 protein: CASSLSWTGRRHF

V gene: TRBV4-2
CDR3 length: 15
J gene: TRBJ2-7
clone size: -
D gene: TRBD2
CDR3 DNA: TGTGCCAGCAGCACTAGCGGGGGGCCCTCCTACGAGCAGTACTTC
CDR3 protein: CASSTSGGPSYEQYF

V gene: TRBV12-5
CDR3 length: 17
J gene: TRBJ1-5
clone size: -
D gene: -
CDR3 DNA: TGTGCTAGTGGCCCAACTCTGGCAGGCCACAACAATCAGCCCCAGCATTTT
CDR3 protein: CASGPTLAGHNNQPQHF

V gene: TRBV5-6
CDR3 length: 13
J gene: TRBJ2-7
clone size: -
D gene: TRBD1
CDR3 DNA: TGTGCCAGCAGACGACAGGGGCGCTACGAGCAGTACTTC
CDR3 protein: CASRRQGRYEQYF

V gene: TRBV18
CDR3 length: 13
J gene: TRBJ1-4
clone size: once
D gene: TRBD1
CDR3 DNA: TGTGCCAGCTCCCTCGGACAGGGCGAAAAACTGTTTTTT
CDR3 protein: CASSLGQGEKLFF

V gene: TRBV7-2
CDR3 length: 14
J gene: TRBJ2-7
clone size: -
D gene: TRBD1
CDR3 DNA: TGTGCCAGCAGCTTAAGGGACAGCTCCTACGAGCAGTACTTC
CDR3 protein: CASSLRDSSYEQYF

V gene: TRBV4-2
CDR3 length: 15
J gene: TRBJ2-6
clone size: -
D gene: -
CDR3 DNA: TGTGCCAGCAGCCAAGAGAGCTCTGGGGCCAACGTCCTGACTTTC
CDR3 protein: CASSQESSGANVLTF

V gene: TRBV9
CDR3 length: 17
J gene: TRBJ2-1
clone size: -
D gene: TRBD2
CDR3 DNA: TGTGCCAGCAGCGTAGTATCGGGACTAGCGGGATCCTATGAGCAGTTCTTC
CDR3 protein: CASSVVSGLAGSYEQFF

V gene: TRBV2
CDR3 length: 13
J gene: TRBJ1-6
clone size: -
D gene: TRBD1
CDR3 DNA: TGTGCCAGCAGTGGCGTGGGACAGGGTCCCCTCCACTTT
CDR3 protein: CASSGVGQGPLHF

V gene: TRBV2
CDR3 length: 15
J gene: TRBJ2-3
clone size: -
D gene: TRBD1
CDR3 DNA: TGTGCCAGCAAGCGACAGGGAGTAAACACAGATACGCAGTATTTT
CDR3 protein: CASKRQGVNTDTQYF

V gene: TRBV7-8
CDR3 length: 18
J gene: TRBJ2-2
clone size: -
D gene: TRBD2
CDR3 DNA: TGTGCCAGCAGCTTGGGACTAGCGGGGGGGCATGGAACCGGGGAGCTGTTTTTT
CDR3 protein: CASSLGLAGGHGTGELFF

V gene: TRBV4-2
CDR3 length: 16
J gene: TRBJ2-7
clone size: -
D gene: -
CDR3 DNA: TGTGCCAGCAGCCAGGGAACCGGGAGAGGCTCCTACGAGCAGTACTTC
CDR3 protein: CASSQGTGRGSYEQYF

V gene: TRBV15
CDR3 length: 16
J gene: TRBJ2-3
clone size: few
D gene: TRBD2
CDR3 DNA: TGTGCCACCAGCAGAGATTTGGCGGGAGTCACAGATACGCAGTATTTT
CDR3 protein: CATSRDLAGVTDTQYF

V gene: TRBV7-9
CDR3 length: 15
J gene: TRBJ2-5
clone size: -
D gene: -
CDR3 DNA: TGTGCCAGCAGCTTTCTTCAGGCAGAACAAGAGACCCAGTACTTC
CDR3 protein: CASSFLQAEQETQYF

V gene: TRBV5-6
CDR3 length: 19
J gene: TRBJ2-4
clone size: -
D gene: -
CDR3 DNA: TGTGCCAGCAGCCGCCTTAACTCGGAACAACTACTAGCCAAAAACATTCAGTACTTC
CDR3 protein: CASSRLNSEQLLAKNIQYF

V gene: TRBV7-2
CDR3 length: 14
J gene: TRBJ1-5
clone size: -
D gene: TRBD1
CDR3 DNA: TGTGCCAGCAGCCAGGGGGACAGGGCGGTGCCCCAGCATTTT
CDR3 protein: CASSQGDRAVPQHF